This entry is about one T cell receptor (beta chain). The antigen is not known. The source of the sample is a study of T cell responses to AZD1222 COVID-19 vaccine. The method was immunoSEQ multiplex PCR; TCRdb's version includes in-frame clones alone and lacks a portion of them. This table holds around 150,000 clones, over 80% found once. Second-dose schedules of about 4 or about 12 weeks were combined. Points from the study as a whole: Reportedly, close to half of spike-specific TCRs are directed against unmutated variant regions. Possibly, clonal diversity was underestimated; donors were largely white British and included more females.

Trimming left V 3 bases short and J 1 base short, with 7 bases between. The germline CDR1 and CDR2 sequences are SGHRS and YFSETQ. This CDR3 has 13 amino acids. The chain recombines TRBV5-1 with TRBJ1-1; the D gene is possibly TRBD1 (5 bases). This receptor was taken from an adult who received the AZD1222 COVID-19 vaccine. The sample was peripheral blood, taken 28 days after the second AZD1222 dose. The CDR3 nucleotides read TGCGCCAGCAGCTCAACAGGGAACACTGAAGCTTTCTTT. Its protein product is CASSSTGNTEAFF.